Each of the 4 T cell receptor beta chains below was sequenced from the same sample in a study of blood T cell repertoires in COVID-19. Libraries were prepared by immunoSEQ multiplex PCR; TCRdb keeps only in-frame clonotypes and omits some of them. The sample has over 85,000 clones; about 86% are singletons. The sample comprised peripheral blood. These receptors were taken from a woman older than 75 with acute or convalescent COVID-19.

This rearrangement joins TRBV2 to TRBJ1-4; possible D gene TRBD1, 5 bases. CDR3 length: 13 amino acids. Germline V gene data show CDR1 as SNHLY and CDR2 as FYNNEI. Trimming removed 7 bases from V and 5 bases from J, with 11 bases in between. Here the CDR3 reads CASIPGGNEKLFF. The CDR3, as DNA: TGTGCCAGCATCCCGGGGGGAAATGAAAAACTGTTTTTT.

This chain uses TRBV2 with TRBJ2-1, with 9 bases aligning to TRBD1. The germline V gene encodes CDR1 SNHLY and CDR2 FYNNEI. The CDR3 length is 13 residues. After removal of 8 bases from V and 7 bases from J, the junction contained 6 bases not matched to a gene. The CDR3 reads CASGGTGKNEQFF. DNA for the CDR3: TGTGCCAGCGGGGGGACAGGGAAGAATGAGCAGTTCTTC.

The chain is built from TRBV6-1 and TRBJ2-2; D gene uncertain. Germline V gene sequence: CDR1 MNHNS, CDR2 SASEGT. The V gene lost 5 bases and the J gene lost 6 bases, with 7 bases spanning the gap. The CDR3 has 12 amino acids. This chain's CDR3 is CASSRSPGELFF. The CDR3 DNA is TGTGCCAGCAGTCGTAGTCCCGGGGAGCTGTTTTTT.

This chain links TRBV30 with TRBJ2-1; D not resolved. Germline V lookup: CDR1 GTSNPN, CDR2 SVGIG (reference sequence). The CDR3 is made up of 14 amino acids. Trimming pared 3 bases from V and 1 base from J, leaving 10 bases between. DNA for the CDR3: TGTGCCTGGAGCCTAGATCCGTCCTACAATGAGCAGTTCTTC. As protein: CAWSLDPSYNEQFF.